This T cell receptor (beta chain) is drawn from a study of shared clonotypes between healthy human individuals. Overall study results and limits: Rarefaction showed sorted-subset sequencing was incomplete despite large depth. The study found lower generation probabilities in non-shared clonotypes than in those shared by all four donors.

Naive CD8 populations comprised CD45RO-negative cells positively selected for CCR7, excluding terminally differentiated effector memory CD45RA+ cells. Per germline, CDR1 MNHEY and CDR2 SMNVEV (reference sequence). V shed 2 bases and J shed 6 bases, with 11 bases lying between them. The CDR3 extends over 13 amino acids. Note on this clone: The antigen is undetermined.

The authors split each subset's genomic DNA evenly across several immunoSEQ plates. Sequencing was performed with immunoSEQ multiplex PCR; in TCRdb, only in-frame clones are kept and a portion is missing. The sample holds 1.5 million to 2.5 million clones, approximately 94% seen once. The rearrangement uses TRBV27 and TRBJ2-7; weak D call: TRBD1 (5 bases). Material for sequencing was naive CD8+ T cells sorted from blood. The receptor was isolated from a man younger than 35 in good health. DNA of the CDR3: TGTGCCAGCAGTTTAGGCAGGGTCGGCGAGCAGTACTTC. This encodes CASSLGRVGEQYF.